This T cell receptor beta chain was captured in a study of T-cell memory formation after mild COVID-19. Worth noting for this clonotype: Its antigen is not identified.

Study results and caveats: Among CD4+ contracting clones, most were CM and EM, and CD8+ ones EMRA.

TCRdb passed the 5' RACE reads through MiXCR, listing each CDR3 protein once. This table holds 270,000 or so distinct CDR3 sequences, more than 15% found once. The CDR3 consists of 17 residues. From germline, CDR1 is SGHAT and CDR2 FQNNGV. Trimming removed 1 base from V and 0 bases from J, with 15 bases in between. This sequence originates from a man between 18 and 29 years old who had mild COVID-19 (a few samples of this study predate the infection). Cell type and time point are not known. The sample was PBMCs or a T cell subset sorted from them (not recorded which). The chain is built from TRBV11-2 and TRBJ1-1; D is perhaps TRBD1 (6 bases). The CDR3 DNA follows: TGTGCCAGCAGCTTAGTACCCGGACAGACCCTGAACACTGAAGCTTTCTTT. Its protein product is CASSLVPGQTLNTEAFF.